These T cell receptor beta chains were read from a single sample in a study of cytomegalovirus exposure and HLA in healthy donors. TCRdb's table, derived via immunoSEQ multiplex PCR, lists solely in-frame clones and lacks some. The table includes 95,000 to 150,000 clones, roughly 72% detected once. The sample was PBMCs. The receptor source for this set is a man in his forties in good health and CMV-seropositive. CDR3s include the opening cysteine and the closing phenylalanine or tryptophan. The order of the fields is J gene, V gene, clone size, D gene, CDR3 length, CDR3 protein, CDR3 DNA. D genes are given only for firm matches. Rows give clone size only sometimes, using once, few, many, or a class for an expanded clone.

>TRBJ2-1|TRBV28|.|TRBD2|16
CASTSFSGDYINEQFF
TGTGCCAGCACCTCTTTTAGCGGGGACTACATCAATGAGCAGTTCTTC
>TRBJ2-3|TRBV6-4|.|TRBD2|17
CASSARGSGGAQDTQYF
TGTGCCAGCAGTGCCCGGGGTAGCGGGGGGGCCCAAGATACGCAGTATTTT
>TRBJ1-2|TRBV9|.|.|12
CASSAQGSGYTF
TGTGCCAGCAGCGCACAGGGAAGTGGCTACACCTTC
>TRBJ2-2|TRBV4-1|.|.|15
CASSQGAGPTGELFF
TGCGCCAGCAGCCAAGGGGCGGGGCCCACCGGGGAGCTGTTTTTT
>TRBJ2-5|TRBV5-1|.|.|13
CASRATGSETQYF
TGCGCCAGCAGAGCTACAGGGAGCGAGACCCAGTACTTC
>TRBJ1-1|TRBV5-7|.|TRBD1|14
CASSLQDRDTEAFF
TGTGCCAGCAGCCTCCAAGACAGGGATACTGAAGCTTTCTTT
>TRBJ2-1|TRBV7-2|few|TRBD2|16
CASSLVGGRATNEQFF
TGTGCCAGCAGCTTAGTGGGCGGGAGGGCTACTAATGAGCAGTTCTTC
>TRBJ2-3|TRBV7-9|.|.|16
CASRPLGGSRTDTQYF
TGTGCCAGCAGGCCACTGGGGGGATCGCGCACAGATACGCAGTATTTT
>TRBJ1-5|TRBV30|many|.|15
CAWSVNSLGNQPQHF
TGTGCCTGGAGTGTGAACAGCTTAGGCAATCAGCCCCAGCATTTT
>TRBJ1-1|TRBV19|.|.|15
CASSISPTGNTEAFF
TGTGCCAGTAGTATCTCACCCACAGGAAACACTGAAGCTTTCTTT
>TRBJ1-2|TRBV29-1|.|.|12
CSHSTADYGYTF
TGCAGCCACTCGACAGCTGACTATGGCTACACCTTC
>TRBJ2-1|TRBV7-7|.|.|13
CASSVGLLYEQFF
TGTGCTAGCAGCGTGGGACTTTTGTATGAGCAGTTCTTC
>TRBJ2-7|TRBV11-2|.|TRBD1|14
CASSRDRAVYEQYF
TGTGCCAGCAGCCGGGACAGGGCGGTATACGAGCAGTACTTC
>TRBJ1-1|TRBV29-1|few|.|13
CSGKQGVGTEAFF
TGCAGCGGAAAACAGGGTGTTGGAACTGAAGCTTTCTTT
>TRBJ2-7|TRBV7-3|.|.|13
CASSLTGGYEQYF
TGTGCCAGCAGCTTAACCGGGGGATACGAGCAGTACTTC
>TRBJ1-2|TRBV7-8|.|.|15
CASSLDAAAIYGYTF
TGTGCCAGCAGCTTAGATGCGGCAGCAATCTATGGCTACACCTTC
>TRBJ1-2|TRBV11-2|.|TRBD1|17
CASSLEPPGTGAYGYTF
TGTGCCAGCAGCTTAGAACCCCCCGGGACAGGGGCCTATGGCTACACCTTC
>TRBJ1-1|TRBV27|.|.|14
CASSFSRDNLEAFF
TGTGCCAGCAGTTTCTCCCGGGACAACCTTGAAGCTTTCTTT
>TRBJ2-7|TRBV6-5|few|TRBD1|13
CASRGQGAYEQYF
TGTGCCAGCAGGGGACAGGGGGCCTACGAGCAGTACTTC
>TRBJ1-2|TRBV25-1|medium-sized|.|13
CASSDRQFDGYTF
TGTGCCAGCAGTGACCGACAGTTTGATGGCTACACCTTC
>TRBJ2-1|TRBV4-1|.|TRBD2|17
CASSQPASGLYHYEQFF
TGCGCCAGCAGCCAACCTGCTAGCGGCCTGTATCATTATGAGCAGTTCTTC